The 13 T cell receptor beta chains below were found in one sample sequenced in a study of shared clonotypes between healthy human individuals. CD45RO-negative CD8 cells positively selected for CCR7 made up the naive population, which excluded terminally differentiated effector memory CD45RA+ cells. Libraries were prepared by immunoSEQ multiplex PCR; TCRdb keeps only in-frame clonotypes and omits some of them. The sample yields approximately 2,000,000 clones, around 95% seen once. Sequencing was carried out using naive CD8+ T cells from PBMCs. Source of these receptors: a man younger than 30 in good health. Some clones in this sample may be carry-over from other donors' samples.

The rearrangement uses TRBV28 and TRBJ2-7; 7 nucleotides match TRBD1. There are 17 residues in the CDR3. The V and J ends lost 4 bases and 3 bases, in that order; junction bases with no gene match: 15. CDR1 MDHEN and CDR2 SYDVKM come from the germline V gene. In DNA, the CDR3 is TGTGCCAGCAGTTCCCGGGACAGAACGTCATTTTTCTACGAGCAGTACTTC. It translates to CASSSRDRTSFFYEQYF.

V usage is TRBV6-1 and J usage is TRBJ2-3; D not certain. Trimming removed 5 bases from V and 2 bases from J, with 14 bases in between. Germline-derived CDR1 and CDR2 are MNHNS and SASEGT. The CDR3 is 15 residues long. The CDR3, as DNA: TGTGCCAGCAGTCCCCTTTGGAGCCCCACAGATACGCAGTATTTT. Translated, it gives CASSPLWSPTDTQYF.

V usage is TRBV19 and J usage is TRBJ1-1, with D unclear. The length of the CDR3 is 13 residues. Germline loops: CDR1 LNHDA, CDR2 SQIVND (reference sequence). V was shortened by 2 bases and J by 4 bases, with 8 bases between the two germline ends. CDR3 DNA: TGTGCCAGTAGTATATTCAGTCGCACTGAAGCTTTCTTT. Translating gives CASSIFSRTEAFF.

This clone was recorded a few times. The rearrangement links TRBV21-1 to TRBJ2-7. TRBV21-1 corresponds to a pseudogene. The CDR3 length is 12 residues. CDR3 loop: CASRMGCNEQYF. The CDR3 nucleotides are TGTGCCAGCAGGATGGGGTGCAACGAGCAGTACTTC.

The rearrangement joins TRBV28 to TRBJ1-3; D is undetermined. The germline V gene encodes CDR1 MDHEN and CDR2 SYDVKM. This CDR3 spans 14 amino acids. Trimming removed 4 bases from V and 4 bases from J, with 11 bases in between. The CDR3 nucleotides are TGTGCCAGCAGTTACCTTTTGTCGGGAAACACCATATATTTT. Encoded protein: CASSYLLSGNTIYF.

This rearrangement joins TRBV7-9 to TRBJ2-3; no definite D call. Per germline, CDR1 SEHNR and CDR2 FQNEAQ (reference sequence). The CDR3 consists of 16 residues. Trimming removed 5 bases from V and 2 bases from J, with 17 bases in between. CDR3 in amino acids: CASSPPRVLSTDTQYF. Written as DNA, the CDR3 is TGTGCCAGCAGCCCCCCCCGAGTACTCTCCACAGATACGCAGTATTTT.

This chain joins TRBV10-2 and TRBJ2-7, with 7 bases that match TRBD1. CDR1 is WSHSY and CDR2 is SAAADI in the germline V gene. The junction had 9 bases not matched to a gene; V was cut back by 3 bases and J by 4 bases. This CDR3 is 15 amino acids long. In nucleotides, the CDR3 is TGCGCCAGCAGTGACGGACGGGACAGAGTATACGAGCAGTACTTC. Protein: CASSDGRDRVYEQYF.

CDR3 nucleotide sequence: TGTGCCAGCAGCGTGACCGGGACAGGGTTCGAAAAACTGTTTTTT. Translated: CASSVTGTGFEKLFF. The chain carries TRBV9 and TRBJ1-4, with TRBD1 identical over 9 bases. V shed 2 bases, J shed 8 bases, and the junction held 7 bases outside the gene matches. This CDR3 spans 15 amino acids. Germline V CDR1 and CDR2: SGDLS, YYNGEE.

The CDR3 protein is CASSEGLGVYEQYF. CDR3 DNA sequence: TGTGCCAGCAGCGAAGGGCTGGGGGTCTACGAGCAGTACTTC. The rearrangement links TRBV7-9 to TRBJ2-7; either TRBD1 or TRBD2 may fit D (5 bases each). V dropped 5 bases and J dropped 3 bases, with 14 bases sitting between them. CDR3 size: 14 residues. Per the germline V gene, CDR1 is SEHNR and CDR2 is FQNEAQ (reference sequence).

V gene TRBV4-1 combines with J gene TRBJ1-4; 9 bases are a match to TRBD1. This CDR3 contains 15 residues. Germline-derived CDR1 and CDR2 are MGHRA and YSYEKL. The V gene end was trimmed by 2 bases and the J gene end by 4 bases; junction bases not matched to a gene: 2. CDR3 DNA sequence: TGCGCCAGCAGCCAAAGACAGGGGGTTAATGAAAAACTGTTTTTT. It is translated as CASSQRQGVNEKLFF.

The CDR3 nucleotides are TGTGCCAGCAGTCCCGTGAGGGCAGCCGGCTGGGACGAGCAGTACTTC. Protein: CASSPVRAAGWDEQYF. The rearrangement links TRBV27 to TRBJ2-7; possibly TRBD2 for D (5 bases). The CDR3 loop spans 16 amino acids. Trimming shortened V by 5 bases and J by 5 bases, and 22 bases separated the two germline ends. The germline V gene encodes CDR1 MNHEY and CDR2 SMNVEV (reference sequence).

The V and J genes are TRBV28 and TRBJ2-5; TRBD1 agrees at 7 bases. V lost 7 bases and J lost 1; bases outside the gene matches: 15. Germline CDR1 reads MDHEN; CDR2 reads SYDVKM. The CDR3 has 17 amino acids. As DNA, the CDR3 is TGTGCCAGCAACTCTAACCGCCTGACAGGGTTCCAAGAGACCCAGTACTTC. It is translated as CASNSNRLTGFQETQYF.

The rearrangement joins TRBV19 to TRBJ1-5; TRBD1 might be the D (6 bases). The CDR3 has 17 residues. V was trimmed by 3 bases and J by 3 bases, leaving 18 bases between them. Per the germline V gene, CDR1 is LNHDA and CDR2 is SQIVND (reference sequence). The CDR3 DNA sequence: TGTGCCAGTAGTATCCCGACAGGCCATGGGCACAATCAGCCCCAGCATTTT. It translates to CASSIPTGHGHNQPQHF.